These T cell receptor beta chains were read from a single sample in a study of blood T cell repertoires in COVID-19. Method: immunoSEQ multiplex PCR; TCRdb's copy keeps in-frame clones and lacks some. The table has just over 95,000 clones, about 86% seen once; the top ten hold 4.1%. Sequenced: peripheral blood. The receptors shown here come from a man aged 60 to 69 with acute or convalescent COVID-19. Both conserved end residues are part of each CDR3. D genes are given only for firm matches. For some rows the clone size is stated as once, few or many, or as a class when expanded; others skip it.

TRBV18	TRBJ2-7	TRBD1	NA	TGTGCCAGCTCCCTGGGACAGGACTACGAGCAGTACTTC	CASSLGQDYEQYF
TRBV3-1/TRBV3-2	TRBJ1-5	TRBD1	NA	TGTGCCAGCAGCCCCGGGACAGGAGAACAGCCCCAGCATTTT	CASSPGTGEQPQHF
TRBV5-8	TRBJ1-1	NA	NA	TGTGCCAGCAGCTTGGGACAGCTATTGAACACTGAAGCTTTCTTT	CASSLGQLLNTEAFF
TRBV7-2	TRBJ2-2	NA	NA	TGTGCCAGTAGACGGGGTAACACCGGGGAGCTGTTTTTT	CASRRGNTGELFF
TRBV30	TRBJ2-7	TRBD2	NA	TGTGCCTGGAGTACTTTGACTAGCGGGCCCTCCTACGAGCAGTACTTC	CAWSTLTSGPSYEQYF
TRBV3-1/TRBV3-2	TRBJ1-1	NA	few	TGTGCCAGCAGCCAACTACAGGGGAACACTGAAGCTTTCTTT	CASSQLQGNTEAFF
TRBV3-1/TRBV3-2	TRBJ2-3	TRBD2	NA	TGTGCCAGCAGCCAAGAGGGAAGCGGGAGAACAGATACGCAGTATTTT	CASSQEGSGRTDTQYF
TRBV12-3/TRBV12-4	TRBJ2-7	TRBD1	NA	TGTGCCAGCAGGCCCCAGGGGGCCGGGGAGCAGTACTTC	CASRPQGAGEQYF
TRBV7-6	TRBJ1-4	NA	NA	TGTGCCAGCAGCTTTATCGGGAGTACTAATGAAAAACTGTTTTTT	CASSFIGSTNEKLFF
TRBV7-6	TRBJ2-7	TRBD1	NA	TGTGCCAGCAGCCCGACAGGGGGGACCTCCTACGAGCAGTACTTC	CASSPTGGTSYEQYF
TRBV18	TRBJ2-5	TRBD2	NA	TGTGCCAGCTCACCTAGTACTAGCGGGGAAGAGACCCAGTACTTC	CASSPSTSGEETQYF
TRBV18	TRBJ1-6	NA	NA	TGTGCCAGCTCACCAACAGGGCGGGATTCACCCCTCCACTTT	CASSPTGRDSPLHF
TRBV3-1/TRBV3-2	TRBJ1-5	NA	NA	TGTGCCAGCAGCCAAGTCGGGGGACTCGGGGGGAGCAATCAGCCCCAGCATTTT	CASSQVGGLGGSNQPQHF
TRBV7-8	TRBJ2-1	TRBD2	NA	TGTGCCAGCAGCTTAAGATTAGCGGGCTCTCTGTACAATGAGCAGTTCTTC	CASSLRLAGSLYNEQFF
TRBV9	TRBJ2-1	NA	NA	TGTGCCAGCAGCCCCCTGGCGGGACCCTACAATGAGCAGTTCTTC	CASSPLAGPYNEQFF
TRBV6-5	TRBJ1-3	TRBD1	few	TGTGCCAGCACCCGGGACAGGGGAGGAAACACCATATATTTT	CASTRDRGGNTIYF
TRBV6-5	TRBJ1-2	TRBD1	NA	TGTGCCAGCAGTTACTCCCGCCCGGACAGGGCCTATGGCTACACCTTC	CASSYSRPDRAYGYTF
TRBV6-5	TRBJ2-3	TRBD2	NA	TGTGCCAGCAGGTCAGCGGGGGGCCCAGATACGCAGTATTTT	CASRSAGGPDTQYF
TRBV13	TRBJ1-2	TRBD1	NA	TGTGCCAGCAGCTTATTGACAGGGGTCTATGGCTACACCTTC	CASSLLTGVYGYTF
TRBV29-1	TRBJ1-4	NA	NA	TGCAGCGTTGGAAAGGGGGGGGAAAAACTGTTTTTT	CSVGKGGEKLFF
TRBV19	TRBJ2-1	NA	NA	TGTGCCAGTAGTATATCAGCGACCTACAATGAGCAGTTCTTC	CASSISATYNEQFF
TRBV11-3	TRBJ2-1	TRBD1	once	TGTGCCAGCAGCTTAGTTGGGCAGGGGGCTCAGGGGGAGCAGTTCTTC	CASSLVGQGAQGEQFF
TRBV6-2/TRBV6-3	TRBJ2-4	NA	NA	TGTGCCAGCAGTTATACTGTAGCCAAAAACATTCAGTACTTC	CASSYTVAKNIQYF
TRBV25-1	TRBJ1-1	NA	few	TGTGCCAGCACCAAAAACCGGGACACCACTGAAGCTTTCTTT	CASTKNRDTTEAFF
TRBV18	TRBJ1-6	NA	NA	TGTGCCAGCTCACCATCGAGGGTGGCGAATTCACCCCTCCACTTT	CASSPSRVANSPLHF
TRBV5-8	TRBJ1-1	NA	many	TGTGCCAGCAGCCGCACAGGACAGCCTGAAGCTTTCTTT	CASSRTGQPEAFF
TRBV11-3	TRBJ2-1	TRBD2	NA	TGTGCCAGCAGCTTCCATTCAGGACTAGCGGTACACAATGAGCAGTTCTTC	CASSFHSGLAVHNEQFF
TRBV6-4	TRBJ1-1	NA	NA	TGTGCCAGCAGAAGGACAGTATGGAACACTGAAGCTTTCTTT	CASRRTVWNTEAFF
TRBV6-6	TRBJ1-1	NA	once	TGTGCCAGCACTCCGACGGACAGAGAAGCTTTCTTT	CASTPTDREAFF
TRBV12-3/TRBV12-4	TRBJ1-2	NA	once	TGTGCCAGCAGTTTAACAGGCTATGGCTACACCTTC	CASSLTGYGYTF
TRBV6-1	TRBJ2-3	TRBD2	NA	TGTGCCAGCAGTGACCTAGCGGGAGTAGGGGATACGCAGTATTTT	CASSDLAGVGDTQYF
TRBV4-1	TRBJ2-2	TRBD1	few	TGCGCCAGCAGCCAAGACAGGGGGCGGACCGGGGAGCTGTTTTTT	CASSQDRGRTGELFF
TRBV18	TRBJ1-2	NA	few	TGTGCCAGCTCACCCACAGGTGACTATGGCTACACCTTC	CASSPTGDYGYTF
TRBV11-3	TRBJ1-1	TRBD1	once	TGTGCCAGCAGCCCACACACTGTGGGGACAGGGACTGAAGCTTTCTTT	CASSPHTVGTGTEAFF
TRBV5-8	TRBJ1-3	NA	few	TGTGCCACCTCCGAGAGGGTCTTCTCTGGAAACACCATATATTTT	CATSERVFSGNTIYF